What follows are 28 T cell receptor gamma chains derived from one specimen sequenced in a study of gamma-delta chains in newborns, infants, children. TCRdb re-called the reads through CATT. This sample's clone table lists more than 80 gamma-chain clones. Sequenced here: blood, sampled at week 1. The receptor source for this set is a child who was a newborn, infant or young child, either healthy, febrile or measles-vaccinated (not recorded which). This table probably holds off-target reads from a library built for another chain.

Concerning this clone itself: Because the CDR3's place on the DNA is in doubt, the DNA is left out and the CDR3 is given as listed by TCRdb. The CDR3 reads CACDTVGGGSSSWDTRQMFFGTGIKLF. A V gene of TRGV9 was called, but no J gene was assigned. Including both end residues, the CDR3 is 27 amino acids long. Germline CDR1 reads GITISATS; CDR2 reads ISYDGTV (reference sequence).

In the case of this clone: The DNA is omitted, as the CDR3 cannot be located on it reliably, and the CDR3 follows TCRdb's listing. No J gene was named, though the V gene is TRGV9. Germline V lookup: CDR1 GITISATS, CDR2 ISYDGTV (reference sequence). The CDR3 numbers 24 amino acids, ends counted. CDR3 region: CACDTGWGTWDTRQMFFGTGIKLF.

J gene calling gave no result, while the V gene is TRGV9. Germline V lookup: CDR1 GITISATS, CDR2 ISYDGTV (reference sequence). The CDR3 totals 17 residues. The DNA of the CDR3 is TGTGCCTGTGACTCCGTACTGGGGGATACTTTGACAGCACAACTCTTCTTT. Protein: CACDSVLGDTLTAQLFF.

This chain's CDR3 is CATWDYGYKKLF. The CDR3 region has the DNA TGTGCCACCTGGGACTATGGTTATAAGAAACTCTTT. The chain carries TRGV2 and TRGJ1 or TRGJ2. V shed 3 bases and J 6 bases; nucleotides not matched to a gene: 5. The germline V gene has CDR1 EGSNGY and CDR2 YDSYNSKV. The CDR3 consists of 12 residues.

This chain links TRGV2 with TRGJ1 or TRGJ2. Per the germline V gene, CDR1 is EGSNGY and CDR2 is YDSYNSKV. The V and J ends lost 6 bases and 12 bases, in that order; junction bases with no gene match: 14. CDR3 size: 12 residues. The CDR3 DNA is TGTGCCACCTGGAATCTCCCGGGAAGGAAACTCTTT. This codes for CATWNLPGRKLF.

Comment on this clone: No DNA is shown, since the ends of the CDR3 on it are uncertain; the CDR3 is the one TCRdb lists. The CDR3 region is CACDTVTVLGDTTWDTRQMFFGTGIKLF. V gene assignment gives TRGV9, but the J gene was left uncalled. Per germline, CDR1 GITISATS and CDR2 ISYDGTV (reference sequence). Ends included, the CDR3 has 28 residues.

V gene TRGV9 was called; the J gene was not. Germline assignment: CDR1 GITISATS and CDR2 ISYDGTV (reference sequence). The CDR3 is made up of 26 amino acids. The CDR3, as DNA: TGTGCCTGTGACATACCGGGGGATACGAGCTCCTGGGACACCCGACAGATGTTTTTCGGAACTGGCGTCAAACTCTTC. Residues: CACDIPGDTSSWDTRQMFFGTGVKLF.

As concerns this clone: The DNA is omitted, as the CDR3 cannot be located on it reliably, and the CDR3 follows TCRdb's listing. No J gene call was made, and the V gene is TRGV9. Including both end residues, the CDR3 is 25 amino acids long. Looked up from germline, CDR1 is GITISATS and CDR2 is ISYDGTV (reference sequence). The CDR3 is CACDTAGGSSWDTRQMFFGTGIKLF.

On this clone itself: The limits of the CDR3 on the DNA are not certain, so only TCRdb's listed CDR3 is given. The V gene call reads TRGV9; no J gene was called. Germline V gene data show CDR1 as GITISATS and CDR2 as ISYDGTV (reference sequence). The CDR3 is made up of 25 amino acids, end residues included. The chain's CDR3 is CACDTVGSHSWDTRQMFFGTGIKLF.

A V gene of TRGV9 was called, but no J gene was assigned. Germline V gene lookup returns CDR1 GITISATS and CDR2 ISYDGTV (reference sequence). The CDR3 consists of 16 residues. DNA for the CDR3: TGTGCCTGTGACTCCATGGGGGATACGAAAACAGCACAACTCTTCTTT. Translated, it gives CACDSMGDTKTAQLFF.

TRGV9 is the V gene, and the J gene was not called. Germline V gene data show CDR1 as GITISATS and CDR2 as ISYDGTV (reference sequence). The CDR3 loop spans 19 amino acids. The CDR3 DNA sequence: TGTGCCTGTGACCCGACTACTGGGGGATACGCGCCTTTGACAGCACAACTCTTCTTT. Translation gives CACDPTTGGYAPLTAQLFF.

The J gene has no call, while the V gene is TRGV9. Germline CDR1 is GITISATS and CDR2 is ISYDGTV (reference sequence). The CDR3 length is 16 residues. For the CDR3, the DNA is TGTGCCTGTGACCCCCTGGGGGTTTCTTTGACAGCACAACTCTTCTTT. Protein product: CACDPLGVSLTAQLFF.

Worth noting for this clone: No DNA is shown, since the ends of the CDR3 on it are uncertain; the CDR3 is the one TCRdb lists. V gene assignment gives TRGV9, but the J gene was left uncalled. The V gene's germline CDR1 is GITISATS and CDR2 ISYDGTV (reference sequence). Termini included, the CDR3 measures 25 amino acids. The CDR3 sequence: CACDTVLGDTWDTRQMFFGTGIKLF.

For this clone: The limits of the CDR3 on the DNA are not certain, so only TCRdb's listed CDR3 is given. For the V gene the call is TRGV9; the J gene has no call. In germline, CDR1 is GITISATS, CDR2 ISYDGTV (reference sequence). A total of 21 residues make up the CDR3, ends included. The CDR3 spells CACDILGDTRQMFFGTGIKLF.

A note on this clone: It is unclear where the CDR3 begins or ends on the DNA, so no DNA is shown, and the CDR3 is as TCRdb lists it. The V segment is TRGV9, and no J call was made. Germline CDR1 GITISATS, CDR2 ISYDGTV (reference sequence). Counting both end residues, the CDR3 totals 27 amino acids. The CDR3 region is CACDTVLGDMSSWDTRQMFFGTGIKLF.

The chain uses TRGV4 and TRGJ1 or TRGJ2. Germline CDR1 and CDR2: EGSTGY and YDSYTSSV. V was clipped by 6 bases and J by 8 bases; unmatched bases: 13. The CDR3 extends over 13 amino acids. CDR3 DNA: TGTGCCACCTGGAAGGAATTTAGGCATAAGAAACTCTTT. This gives the protein CATWKEFRHKKLF.

The V gene is given as TRGV9, and no J gene call is available. Germline V lookup: CDR1 GITISATS, CDR2 ISYDGTV (reference sequence). This CDR3 is 18 amino acids long. The CDR3 DNA reads as TGTGCCTGTGACAGGGTATTGGGGGATACTTCTTTGACAGCACAACTCTTCTTT. This translates into CACDRVLGDTSLTAQLFF.

As to this clone: The DNA is omitted, as the CDR3 cannot be located on it reliably, and the CDR3 follows TCRdb's listing. V gene TRGV9 was called; the J gene was not. The CDR3 sequence runs 25 residues, both termini included. Germline V CDR1 and CDR2: GITISATS, ISYDGTV (reference sequence). The CDR3 region is CACDTLGDTAWDTRQMFFGTGIKLF.

A note on this clone: No DNA is shown, since the ends of the CDR3 on it are uncertain; the CDR3 is the one TCRdb lists. The J gene went uncalled, whereas the V gene is TRGV9. The germline CDR1 and CDR2 sequences are GITISATS and ISYDGTV (reference sequence). The CDR3 numbers 28 amino acids, ends counted. The CDR3 protein is CACDTGTGGPLSSWDTRQMFFGTGIKLF.

With respect to this clone: No DNA is shown, since the ends of the CDR3 on it are uncertain; the CDR3 is the one TCRdb lists. The J gene is uncalled and the V gene is TRGV9. The V gene's germline CDR1 is GITISATS and CDR2 ISYDGTV (reference sequence). The CDR3 sequence runs 25 residues, both termini included. CDR3 region: CACDPVLGGSWDTRQMFFGTGIKLF.

Notes on this clone: The DNA is left out, because the CDR3 cannot be placed on it with certainty; the CDR3 is given as TCRdb lists it. The V gene was identified as TRGV9, while no J gene was called. Germline V gene sequence: CDR1 GITISATS, CDR2 ISYDGTV (reference sequence). The CDR3 is 25 residues long, ends included. This CDR3 is CACDTLGGSSWDTRQMFFGTGIKLF.

With respect to this clone: The DNA is left out, because the CDR3 cannot be placed on it with certainty; the CDR3 is given as TCRdb lists it. The V gene call reads TRGV9; no J gene was called. The CDR3 sequence runs 23 residues, both termini included. CDR1 GITISATS and CDR2 ISYDGTV come from the germline V gene (reference sequence). The CDR3 spells CACDCWGTWDTRQMFFGTGIKLF.

Worth noting for this clone: No DNA is shown, since the ends of the CDR3 on it are uncertain; the CDR3 is the one TCRdb lists. V gene assignment gives TRGV9, but the J gene was left uncalled. Germline V gene lookup returns CDR1 GITISATS and CDR2 ISYDGTV (reference sequence). Termini included, the CDR3 measures 25 amino acids. CDR3 in amino acids: CACDRGIHSSWDTRQMFFGTGIKLF.

A note on this clone: The DNA is left out, because the CDR3 cannot be placed on it with certainty; the CDR3 is given as TCRdb lists it. Called V gene: TRGV9; the J gene was not called. Both ends counted, the CDR3 spans 26 residues. Germline assignment: CDR1 GITISATS and CDR2 ISYDGTV (reference sequence). The CDR3 spells CACDTTGGSPSWDTRQMFFGTGIKLF.

To note about this clone: Because the CDR3's place on the DNA is in doubt, the DNA is left out and the CDR3 is given as listed by TCRdb. With the J gene uncalled, the V gene is TRGV9. With termini counted, the CDR3 has 27 amino acids. Germline values: CDR1 GITISATS, CDR2 ISYDGTV (reference sequence). The CDR3 loop is CACDSWGTRTSSGDTRQMFFGTGIKLF.

Notes on this clone: It is unclear where the CDR3 begins or ends on the DNA, so no DNA is shown, and the CDR3 is as TCRdb lists it. The CDR3 sequence: CACDTFLGAVDTRQMFFGTGIKLF. V gene TRGV9 was called; the J gene was not. The CDR3 region is 24 residues in length, termini included. Per the germline V gene, CDR1 is GITISATS and CDR2 is ISYDGTV (reference sequence).

To note about this clone: Because the CDR3's place on the DNA is in doubt, the DNA is left out and the CDR3 is given as listed by TCRdb. The J gene is uncalled and the V gene is TRGV9. Including both end residues, the CDR3 is 26 amino acids long. Germline V CDR1 and CDR2: GITISATS, ISYDGTV (reference sequence). The CDR3 spells CACDKLGDESSWDTRQMFFGTGIKLF.

Comments on this clone: Because the CDR3's place on the DNA is in doubt, the DNA is left out and the CDR3 is given as listed by TCRdb. V gene TRGV9 was called; the J gene was not. Germline CDR1 is GITISATS and CDR2 is ISYDGTV (reference sequence). Termini included, the CDR3 measures 25 amino acids. CDR3 region: CACDTWGIGSWDTRQMFFGTGIKLF.